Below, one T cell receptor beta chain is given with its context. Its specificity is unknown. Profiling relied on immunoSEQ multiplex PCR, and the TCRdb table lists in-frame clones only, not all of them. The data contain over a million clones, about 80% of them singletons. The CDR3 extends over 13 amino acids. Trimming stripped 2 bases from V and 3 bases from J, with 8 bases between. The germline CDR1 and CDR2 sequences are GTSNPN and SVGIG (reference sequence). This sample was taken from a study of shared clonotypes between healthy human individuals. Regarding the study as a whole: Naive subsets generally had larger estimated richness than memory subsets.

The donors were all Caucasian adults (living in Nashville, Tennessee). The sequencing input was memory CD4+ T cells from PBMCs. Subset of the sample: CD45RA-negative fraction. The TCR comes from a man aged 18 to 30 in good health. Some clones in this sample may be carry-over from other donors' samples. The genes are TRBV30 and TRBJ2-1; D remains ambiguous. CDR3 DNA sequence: TGTGCCTGGAGTTCGGCCGGCTACAATGAGCAGTTCTTC. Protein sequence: CAWSSAGYNEQFF.